The T cell receptor (beta chain) under discussion was sequenced for a study of blood T cells in healthy people across ages. Looking at the study overall: Roughly one uniquely barcoded beta molecule per two T cells was captured. Regarding the study as a whole: Fewer expanded clones and more diversity marked long-lived versus aged donors. The fall in TCR beta diversity per million T cells was roughly linear with age.

The table lists this clonotype with many counts. Its antigen remains unidentified. CDR3 length: 18 residues. Germline V gene data show CDR1 as MGHRA and CDR2 as YSYEKL. J lost 0 bases, V lost 6 bases, and 10 bases had no gene match. A sample-barcoded 5' primer and a J-beta primer mix were used in a second PCR of roughly 7 to 11 cycles. At least 2.5 million CDR3-containing paired-end reads were obtained per sample. TCRdb reprocessed the 5' RACE reads with MiXCR, giving one entry per CDR3 protein. The table includes approximately 600,000 distinct CDR3 sequences, 58% detected once. V is TRBV4-1 and J is TRBJ1-6, with 8 bases lining up with TRBD1. The receptor was derived from a man in his sixties in good health. The specimen was blood. The CDR3 DNA sequence: TGCGCCAGCAGTCTCCGGGACAGGTTCAGCTCCTATAATTCACCCCTCCACTTT. It yields the protein CASSLRDRFSSYNSPLHF.